This T cell receptor (beta chain) was obtained from a study of blood T cell repertoires in COVID-19. Across the study: Samples of COVID-19 (acute and convalescent) were obtained from the United States, Italy and Spain. Sources were T cells, B-cell-depleted T cells, or PBMCs; the material itself was cDNA or gDNA.

Method: immunoSEQ multiplex PCR; TCRdb's copy keeps in-frame clones and lacks some. The sample contains some 150,000 clones, around 81% of which appear only once. Sequenced sample: peripheral blood. This TCR was sampled from a woman aged 45-65 years with acute or convalescent COVID-19.

CDR3 nucleotide sequence: TGTGCCAGCAGCCAAGTGTCGAGCGGGGGGGGAAATACGCAGTATTTT. Protein: CASSQVSSGGGNTQYF. The J gene is TRBJ2-3, the V gene TRBV4-2; 10 nucleotides agree with TRBD2. From germline, CDR1 is LGHNA and CDR2 YNFKEQ. CDR3 length equals 16 residues. V shed 1 base and J 7 bases; nucleotides not matched to a gene: 8.